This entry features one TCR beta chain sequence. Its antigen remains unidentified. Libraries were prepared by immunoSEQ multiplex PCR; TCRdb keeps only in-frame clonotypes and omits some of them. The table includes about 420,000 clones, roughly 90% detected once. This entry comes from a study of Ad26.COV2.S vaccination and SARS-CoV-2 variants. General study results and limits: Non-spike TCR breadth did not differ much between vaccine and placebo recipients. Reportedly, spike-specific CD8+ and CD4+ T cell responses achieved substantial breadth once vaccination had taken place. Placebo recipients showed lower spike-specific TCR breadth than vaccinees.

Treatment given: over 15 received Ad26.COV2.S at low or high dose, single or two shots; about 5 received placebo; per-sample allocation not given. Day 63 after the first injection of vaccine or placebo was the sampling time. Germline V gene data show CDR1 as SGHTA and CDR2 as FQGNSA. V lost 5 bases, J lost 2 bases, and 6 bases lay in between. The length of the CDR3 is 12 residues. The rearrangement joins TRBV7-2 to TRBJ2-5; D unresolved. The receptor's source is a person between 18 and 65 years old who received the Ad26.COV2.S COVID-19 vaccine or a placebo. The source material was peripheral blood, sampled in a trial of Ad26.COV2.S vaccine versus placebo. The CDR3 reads CASSPSQETQYF. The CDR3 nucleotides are TGTGCCAGCAGCCCCTCACAAGAGACCCAGTACTTC.